Presented here are 19 T cell receptor beta chains from one specimen sequenced in a study of blood T cells in healthy people across ages (dated by TCRdb to between 2014 and 2016). The method behind the library was 5' RACE. The instrument given in TCRdb is Illumina HiSeq 2500. A second PCR of roughly 7 to 11 cycles was run with a J-beta primer mix and a sample-barcoded 5' primer. TCRdb trimmed public reads at Q25 via fastp, called clones via MiXCR and kept in-frame beta chains. Rows matching on CDR3 protein sequence are summarized as one entry with the most common DNA and genes. Within this sample are about 930,000 distinct CDR3 sequences, with about 27% of them counted one time only. The ten most abundant clones make up roughly 10% of the sample. The same sample was also used in a study of T cells of mothers and their children.

Sequences were obtained from blood. The source of these receptors is a woman aged 40 to 50 in good health.

This clonotype was recorded at least ten times. This chain uses TRBV20-1 with TRBJ2-1; 8 positions agree with TRBD1. The CDR3 totals 17 residues. J lost 0 bases, V lost 5 bases, and 12 bases had no gene match. Per the germline V gene, CDR1 is DFQATT and CDR2 is SNEGSKA (reference sequence). CDR3 nucleotides: TGCAGTGCTCCTAAAGTGGGGACAGGAGGCTCCTACAATGAGCAGTTCTTC. Its translation: CSAPKVGTGGSYNEQFF.

The table lists this clonotype with many counts. The CDR3 region is CSARVAGGDNEQFF. The CDR3 DNA follows: TGCAGTGCTAGAGTAGCGGGGGGTGACAATGAGCAGTTCTTC. The gene calls are TRBV20-1 and TRBJ2-1, with TRBD2 matching over 10 bases. Trimming cost V 1 base and J 5 bases; bases outside gene matches: 2. CDR1 and CDR2 (germline): DFQATT, SNEGSKA (reference sequence). CDR3 size: 14 residues.

This clonotype has ten or more counts. This chain joins TRBV28 and TRBJ2-1; D unclear. Germline loops: CDR1 MDHEN, CDR2 SYDVKM. The CDR3 is made up of 11 amino acids. V was trimmed by 8 bases and J by 2 bases, leaving 4 bases between them. CDR3 in amino acids: CASGPYNEQFF. The CDR3 DNA is TGTGCCAGCGGGCCCTACAATGAGCAGTTCTTC.

The sample holds many counts of this clonotype. The rearrangement links TRBV6-6 to TRBJ2-4, with D possibly being TRBD1 (5 bases). The CDR3 sequence is 14 residues long. CDR1 and CDR2 from the germline V gene are MNHNY and SVGAGI (reference sequence). The V gene lost 8 bases and the J gene lost 0 bases, with 11 bases spanning the gap. The CDR3 loop is CASLDSLAKNIQYF. In nucleotides, the CDR3 is TGTGCCAGCCTCGACAGCCTAGCCAAAAACATTCAGTACTTC.

This clonotype turned up a few times. The V gene is TRBV3-1, the J gene TRBJ2-1; 8 bases are shared with TRBD2. The germline CDR1 and CDR2 sequences are LGHDT and YNNKEL (reference sequence). J lost 7 bases, V lost 4 bases, and 6 bases had no gene match. The CDR3 contains 14 residues. The CDR3 DNA follows: TGTGCCAGCAGCCCTCTGCGGGGGGCAAATGAGCAGTTCTTC. Its translation: CASSPLRGANEQFF.

The chain uses TRBV6-1 and TRBJ1-2; 10 bases fit TRBD1. CDR1 is MNHNS and CDR2 is SASEGT in the germline V gene. V dropped 4 bases and J dropped 0; count of bases not matched to a gene: 5. The CDR3 consists of 16 residues. The DNA for the CDR3 is TGTGCCAGCAGTGTGTACGGACAGGGGGCTAACTATGGCTACACCTTC. Its protein is CASSVYGQGANYGYTF.

The sample holds a few counts of this clonotype. This sequence joins TRBV27 and TRBJ2-1; TRBD2 aligns across 9 bases. CDR1 MNHEY and CDR2 SMNVEV come from the germline V gene (reference sequence). There are 17 residues in the CDR3. The ends lost 4 bases at V and 2 bases at J; junction bases unmatched: 9. In nucleotides, the CDR3 is TGTGCCAGCAGTTCCTTAGGAGCGGGGGGCCCCTACAATGAGCAGTTCTTC. Translated, it gives CASSSLGAGGPYNEQFF.

This clonotype has more than one count but fewer than ten. The gene calls are TRBV4-3 and TRBJ2-1; 8 bases line up with TRBD2. Germline CDR1 LGHNA, CDR2 YSLEER. This CDR3 region has 17 residues. V trimming: 0 bases; J trimming: 8 bases; junction bases outside the gene matches: 12. CDR3 region: CASSQDPKRGWLDEQFF. CDR3 nucleotide sequence: TGCGCCAGCAGCCAAGACCCGAAGCGGGGGTGGCTAGATGAGCAGTTCTTC.

This clonotype was seen a few times. The chain carries TRBV28 and TRBJ2-1; 7 positions agree with TRBD2. CDR3 length: 12 amino acids. Trimming removed 3 bases from V and 10 bases from J; junction bases left unmatched: 3. Germline lookup yields CDR1 MDHEN and CDR2 SYDVKM. The CDR3 loop is CASSLRLAEQFF. CDR3 DNA: TGTGCCAGCAGTTTGAGACTAGCCGAGCAGTTCTTC. Full variable domain (rest looked up from reference TRBV28 and TRBJ2-1): DVKVTQSSRYLVKRTGEKVFLECVQDMDHENMFWYRQDPGLGLRLIYFSYDVKMKEKGDIPEGYSVSREKKERFSLILESASTNQTSMYLCASSLRLAEQFFGPGTRLTVL.

CDR3 nucleotide sequence: TGTGCCAGCAGCTTCGACAGTTCCTCCTACAATGAGCAGTTCTTC. The encoded protein is CASSFDSSSYNEQFF. The rearrangement uses TRBV7-2 and TRBJ2-1, with D perhaps matching TRBD1 (5 bases). Trimming took 3 bases from V and 0 from J, leaving 9 bases between them. CDR1 and CDR2 from the germline V gene are SGHTA and FQGNSA. The CDR3 sequence is 15 residues long.

The rearrangement uses TRBV7-2 and TRBJ2-1; tentatively, D is TRBD1 (5 bases). V was cut by 1 base and J by 10 bases, with 14 bases left in between. The CDR3 extends over 14 amino acids. Germline V lookup: CDR1 SGHTA, CDR2 FQGNSA. The chain's CDR3 is CASSLGGHPYEQFF. The CDR3 DNA reads as TGTGCCAGCAGCTTAGGTGGACACCCCTACGAGCAGTTCTTC.

The gene calls are TRBV10-3 and TRBJ2-2; D remains ambiguous. V was clipped by 8 bases and J by 2 bases, with 12 bases between them. The CDR3 covers 14 residues. Germline lookup yields CDR1 ENHRY and CDR2 SYGVKD. CDR3 protein: CAIARDINTGELFF. The CDR3 bases are TGTGCCATCGCCCGTGACATAAACACCGGGGAGCTGTTTTTT.

The CDR3, as DNA: TGTGCCAGCAGTTCAGTTGGCTACACCTTC. Amino acids: CASSSVGYTF. The chain has TRBV28 and TRBJ1-2, with D hard to call. V lost 4 bases, J lost 7 bases, and 4 bases lay in between. The CDR3 loop spans 10 amino acids. CDR1 and CDR2 from the germline V gene are MDHEN and SYDVKM.

This clonotype came up once. The chain is built from TRBV12-3 or TRBV12-4 and TRBJ1-1, with D maybe TRBD1 (5 bases). The CDR3 extends over 14 amino acids. Trimming cost V 3 bases and J 4 bases, with 12 bases left between them. CDR3 DNA sequence: TGTGCCAGCAGTTTTGGGGGGGAGGGCACTGAAGCTTTCTTT. Encoded protein: CASSFGGEGTEAFF.

This clonotype has a count of ten or more. This chain uses TRBV5-1 with TRBJ2-1; D remains unclear. The germline V gene has CDR1 SGHRS and CDR2 YFSETQ. The CDR3 consists of 16 residues. The V gene lost 0 bases and the J gene lost 0 bases, with 10 bases spanning the gap. In DNA, the CDR3 is TGCGCCAGCAGCTTGGCTACAGATCTCTCCTACAATGAGCAGTTCTTC. Protein: CASSLATDLSYNEQFF.

This clonotype appeared a few times. This chain uses TRBV10-2 with TRBJ2-7; 10 bases agree with TRBD2. Unmatched junction bases numbered 2, after V lost 3 bases and J lost 0 bases. Germline loops: CDR1 WSHSY, CDR2 SAAADI. The CDR3 is made up of 15 amino acids. CDR3 protein: CASSDSGRISYEQYF. CDR3 bases: TGCGCCAGCAGTGATAGCGGGAGGATCTCCTACGAGCAGTACTTC.

Of note for this clonotype: An end of the junction does not agree with germline; a read error may underlie this. The J gene is TRBJ2-1, the V gene TRBV28; 13 bases line up with TRBD2. CDR1 is MDHEN, CDR2 SYDVKM, per germline. This CDR3 spans 17 amino acids. This CDR3 reads CASGLVQLAGGQGEQFF. In DNA, the CDR3 is TGTGCCAGCGGTTTAGTCCAACTAGCGGGGGGGCAGGGGGAGCAGTTCTTC.

The chain employs TRBV6-2 or TRBV6-3 and TRBJ1-2, with D possibly TRBD1 on 5 matching bases. Germline-derived CDR1 and CDR2 are MNHEY and SVGEGT. Trimming took 6 bases from V and 8 from J, leaving 22 bases between them. The CDR3 runs to 15 residues. The chain's CDR3 is CASRETGTIGRGYTF. The DNA for the CDR3 is TGTGCCAGCAGGGAAACCGGGACCATTGGTAGAGGCTACACCTTC.

The V call is TRBV6-5, the J call TRBJ1-2; 10 nucleotides match TRBD1. Germline-derived CDR1 and CDR2 are MNHEY and SVGAGI. The CDR3 is 15 residues long. V trimming: 0 bases; J trimming: 7 bases; junction bases outside the gene matches: 5. The CDR3 loop reads CASSYSGQGSIGYTF. The CDR3 DNA reads as TGTGCCAGCAGTTACTCGGGACAGGGGAGTATTGGCTACACCTTC.